The clone carrying this T cell receptor (beta chain) was found a few times. Its antigen is currently unknown. This entry is derived from a study of blood T cells in healthy people across ages. Study at large: Capture by template switching was about one barcoded beta molecule per two T cells. Study-wide results and limits: Strong correlation linked observed beta diversity and percent naive T cells. The authors considered diversity estimates from one million T cells to be underestimates.

A second PCR, run for about 7 to 11 cycles, used a sample-barcoded 5' primer plus a J-beta primer mix. One entry per CDR3 protein, called by TCRdb with MiXCR from the 5' RACE reads. The sample lists 750,000 to 850,000 distinct CDR3 sequences; roughly 25% were seen once. These data were also reused for a study on T cells of mothers and their children. That investigation notes: No persistent microchimeric T cell clones were detected at 95 to 100 clones per million clonotypes sensitivity.

The origin of this receptor is a boy aged 5-17 years in good health. The sequencing input was blood.

The chain's CDR3 is CATSREGTGAYEQYF. Here the CDR3 DNA reads TGTGCCACCAGCAGAGAGGGGACAGGGGCCTACGAGCAGTACTTC. The chain links TRBV15 to TRBJ2-7; TRBD1 agrees at 10 bases. With V trimmed by 0 bases and J by 2 bases, 1 base remained unmatched. The CDR3 sequence is 15 residues long. Per the germline V gene, CDR1 is LNHNV and CDR2 is YYDKDF (reference sequence).